This TCR beta chain derives from a study of radiation and T cells in renal cell carcinoma. The protocol was immunoSEQ multiplex PCR, while the TCRdb copy is restricted to in-frame clones and leaves out a portion. The sample gives 70,000 or so clones, about four fifths of which show up once; less than 7% is in the top ten. Study-wide results and limits: Top tumor clonotypes rose in blood 2 weeks post-radiation, then contracted. Pretreatment tumor biopsies were lacking, so baseline clonotypes are unknown.

Comment on this clone: Its antigen is still unknown.

J lost 3 bases, V lost 8 bases, and 5 bases had no gene match. The CDR3 runs to 14 residues. Germline V CDR1 and CDR2: WNHNN, SYGVQD (reference sequence). Time point indicated: blood 2 weeks post-SBRT. Treatment given: 15 Gy SBRT to primary tumor, nephrectomy 4 weeks later. Blood was sampled at baseline, 2 weeks and 4 weeks after SBRT. The input for sequencing was blood, taken from a patient whose treatment included radiotherapy and nephrectomy. This chain joins TRBV10-1 and TRBJ2-2, with 8 bases that match TRBD1. This TCR was sampled from a man aged 55-75 years with renal cell carcinoma. CDR3: CASSGQGHTGELFF. The CDR3 nucleotides are TGCGCCAGCTCCGGACAGGGACACACCGGGGAGCTGTTTTTT.